This T cell receptor (beta chain) originates from a study of early T cells in non-severe SARS-CoV-2 infection. Looking at the study overall: Sequenced bulk RNA came from whole blood that was unsorted, and chains were unpaired. Whole-study findings and limits: The study's VDJdb matching favored anti-spike CD8 responses and missed private and CD4 specificities.

The library protocol tagged individual cDNA molecules with unique molecular identifiers. Each CDR3 protein is one row after TCRdb ran MiXCR on the 5' RACE reads. There are 75,000 to 90,000 distinct CDR3 sequences in the sample; over 5% occur only once, and about 7.5% lies in the top ten. This clonotype was counted ten times or more. Its antigen is still unknown. Trimming took 6 bases from V and 5 from J; bases not matched to a gene: 5. The CDR3 runs to 15 residues. Germline CDR1 reads MNHNY; CDR2 reads SVGAGI (reference sequence). V usage is TRBV6-6 and J usage is TRBJ1-6, with TRBD1 identical over 9 bases. Sample: whole blood. This clonotype originated in an adult who was a healthcare worker with PCR-confirmed SARS-CoV-2 infection or an uninfected control (not recorded which). As DNA, the CDR3 is TGTGCCAGCAGACTGGGACAGGGAAATAATTCACCCCTCCACTTT. Its protein is CASRLGQGNNSPLHF.